This T cell receptor beta chain was found in a study of blood T cell repertoires in COVID-19. Across the study: The samples span acute and convalescent COVID-19 from the United States, Italy and Spain. PBMCs, B-cell-depleted T cells, or T cells provided the cDNA or gDNA that made up the material.

CDR1 and CDR2 from the germline V gene are KGHSH and LQKENI. The ends lost 2 bases at V and 7 bases at J; junction bases unmatched: 13. This CDR3 spans 16 amino acids. Original analysis: Estimation of nucleated cell counts was performed using reference gene primer amplification. Here immunoSEQ multiplex PCR was the method, and the copy in TCRdb shows in-frame clones only, minus some. Clonal size and the V and J genes are those of that table, whereas D and trimming came from the DNA. The table lists fewer than 75,000 clones, roughly 90% of them singletons. The chain recombines TRBV18 with TRBJ1-2; 7 nucleotides match TRBD1. The sample taken for sequencing was peripheral blood. The receptor's source is a man aged 45-65 years with active COVID-19. DNA for the CDR3: TGTGCCAGCTCACCAGACCTTACAGGGGAAGGTTCTGGCTACACCTTC. As protein: CASSPDLTGEGSGYTF. Full variable domain (outside the CDR3, taken from reference TRBV18 and TRBJ1-2): NAGVMQNPRHLVRRRGQEARLRCSPMKGHSHVYWYRQLPEEGLKFMVYLQKENIIDESGMPKERFSAEFPKEGPSILRIQQVVRGDSAAYFCASSPDLTGEGSGYTFGSGTRLTVV.